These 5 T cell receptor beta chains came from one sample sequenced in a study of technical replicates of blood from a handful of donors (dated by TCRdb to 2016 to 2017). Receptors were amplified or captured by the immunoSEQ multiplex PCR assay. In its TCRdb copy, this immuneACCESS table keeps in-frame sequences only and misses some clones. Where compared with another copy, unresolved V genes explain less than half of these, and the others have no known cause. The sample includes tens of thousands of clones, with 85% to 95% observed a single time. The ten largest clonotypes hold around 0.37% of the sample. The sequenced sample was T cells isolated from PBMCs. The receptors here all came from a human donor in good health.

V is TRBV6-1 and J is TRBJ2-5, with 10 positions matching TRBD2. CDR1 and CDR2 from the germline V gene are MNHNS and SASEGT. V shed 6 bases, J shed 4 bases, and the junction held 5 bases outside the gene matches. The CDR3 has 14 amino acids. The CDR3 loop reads CASRTSGIAETQYF. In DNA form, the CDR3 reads TGTGCCAGCAGAACTAGCGGGATTGCAGAGACCCAGTACTTC.

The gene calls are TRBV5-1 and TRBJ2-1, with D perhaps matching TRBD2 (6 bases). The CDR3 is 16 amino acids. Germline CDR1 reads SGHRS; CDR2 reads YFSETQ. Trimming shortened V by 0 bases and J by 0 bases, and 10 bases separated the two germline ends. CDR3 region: CASSLAAGSSYNEQFF. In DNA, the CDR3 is TGCGCCAGCAGCTTGGCCGCGGGGAGCTCCTACAATGAGCAGTTCTTC.

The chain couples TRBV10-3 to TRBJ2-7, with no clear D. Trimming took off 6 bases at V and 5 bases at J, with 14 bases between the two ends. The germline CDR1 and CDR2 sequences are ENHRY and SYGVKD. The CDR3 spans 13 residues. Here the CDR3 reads CAIRVGLTHEQYF. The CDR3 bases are TGTGCCATCAGGGTGGGTCTGACTCACGAGCAGTACTTC.

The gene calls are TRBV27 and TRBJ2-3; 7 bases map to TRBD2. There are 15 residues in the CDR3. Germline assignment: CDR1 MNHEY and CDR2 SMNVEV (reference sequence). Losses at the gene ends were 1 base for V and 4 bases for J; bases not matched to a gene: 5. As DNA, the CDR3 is TGTGCCAGCAGTTTATTTGCGGGAGTATCAGATACGCAGTATTTT. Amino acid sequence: CASSLFAGVSDTQYF.

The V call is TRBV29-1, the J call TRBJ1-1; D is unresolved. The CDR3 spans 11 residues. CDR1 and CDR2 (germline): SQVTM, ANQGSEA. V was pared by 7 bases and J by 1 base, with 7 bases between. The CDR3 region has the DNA TGCAGCGCCCCGGGGAACACTGAAGCTTTCTTT. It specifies CSAPGNTEAFF.